What follows are 10 T cell receptor beta chains derived from one specimen sequenced in a study of T cell responses to AZD1222 COVID-19 vaccine. Profiling relied on immunoSEQ multiplex PCR, and the TCRdb table lists in-frame clones only, not all of them. Of about 150,000 clones detected, around 90% appear once; the ten largest clones hold roughly 2.9%. Material: peripheral blood, obtained on day 0 of AZD1222 vaccination. These receptor sequences come from an adult in good health.

V usage is TRBV2 and J usage is TRBJ1-5, with TRBD1 identical over 7 bases. Looked up from germline, CDR1 is SNHLY and CDR2 is FYNNEI. Unmatched junction bases numbered 4, after V lost 5 bases and J lost 0 bases. The CDR3 is made up of 15 amino acids. DNA of the CDR3: TGTGCCAGCAGTTCAGGGGGGCTTAGCAATCAGCCCCAGCATTTT. Amino acids: CASSSGGLSNQPQHF.

This chain joins TRBV6-2 or TRBV6-3 and TRBJ1-5, with D tentatively TRBD1 (5 bases). In germline, CDR1 is MNHEY, CDR2 SVGEGT. The CDR3 spans 15 residues. Trimming pared 2 bases from V and 2 bases from J, leaving 10 bases between. CDR3 loop: CASSYLGDGNQPQHF. As DNA, the CDR3 is TGTGCCAGCAGTTACCTGGGGGACGGCAATCAGCCCCAGCATTTT.

This clone showed up just a few times. This chain links TRBV23-1 with TRBJ2-7; D assignment may be TRBD1 or TRBD2 (5 bases each). TRBV23-1 is identified as an open reading frame with a role that is uncertain. The CDR3 extends over 15 amino acids. V was pared by 4 bases and J by 0 bases, with 13 bases between. DNA for the CDR3: TGCGCCAGCAGTCTTTCAGGGAGTCCCTCCTACGAGCAGTACTTC. It is translated as CASSLSGSPSYEQYF.

This rearrangement joins TRBV6-1 to TRBJ1-1; possibly TRBD1 for D (5 bases). Germline assignment: CDR1 MNHNS and CDR2 SASEGT. The CDR3 is 15 amino acids. Trimming left V 2 bases short and J 6 bases short, with 16 bases between. CDR3 coding DNA: TGTGCCAGCAGTGAACCGCGGGGCCGGGTCCCTGAAGCTTTCTTT. Translation gives CASSEPRGRVPEAFF.

This clone was observed a single time. For the CDR3, the DNA is TGTGCCAGCAGCATGCATGAAAAACTGTTTTTT. As protein: CASSMHEKLFF. The chain combines TRBV2 with TRBJ1-4; no reliable D call. Germline CDR1 is SNHLY and CDR2 is FYNNEI. V gave up 6 bases and J gave up 6 bases, with 5 bases separating them. The CDR3 is 11 amino acids.

The chain uses TRBV4-1 and TRBJ1-4; D gene unclear. This CDR3 comprises 15 residues. Trimming removed 0 bases from V and 8 bases from J, with 13 bases in between. CDR1 is MGHRA and CDR2 is YSYEKL in the germline V gene. The CDR3 DNA follows: TGCGCCAGCAGCCAAGATCGGTCGGGGTACGAAAAACTGTTTTTT. As protein: CASSQDRSGYEKLFF.

The chain carries TRBV18 and TRBJ2-7, with no clear D. This CDR3 spans 14 amino acids. With 0 bases removed from V and 0 bases from J, the gap between germline ends came to 6 bases. Germline V gene data show CDR1 as KGHSH and CDR2 as LQKENI. DNA for the CDR3: TGTGCCAGCTCACCACCGATGGGCTCCTACGAGCAGTACTTC. Translation gives CASSPPMGSYEQYF.

The V gene is TRBV3-1 (or the pseudogene TRBV3-2), the J gene TRBJ1-2, with unresolved D. CDR1 is LGHDT and CDR2 is YNNKEL in the germline V gene (reference sequence). The V and J ends lost 0 bases and 2 bases respectively, with 7 bases between them. CDR3 length: 14 residues. DNA for the CDR3: TGTGCCAGCAGCCAAGAAATCCCAAACTATGGCTACACCTTC. Its protein is CASSQEIPNYGYTF.

The V call is TRBV9, the J call TRBJ2-1; 7 positions agree with TRBD2. After removal of 0 bases from V and 4 bases from J, the junction contained 4 bases not matched to a gene. The germline V gene has CDR1 SGDLS and CDR2 YYNGEE. The CDR3 spans 15 residues. The CDR3 DNA follows: TGTGCCAGCAGCGTAGCTAGCGGAACTTACAATGAGCAGTTCTTC. Encoded protein: CASSVASGTYNEQFF.

As concerns this clone: The same CDR3 is also encoded by other DNA sequences in this sample. This rearrangement joins TRBV12-3 or TRBV12-4 to TRBJ1-2; a weak D match, TRBD1 (5 bases). V was clipped by 6 bases and J by 5 bases, with 7 bases between them. The CDR3 sequence is 11 residues long. CDR3 in DNA: TGTGCCAGCAGCCGGGGGTATGGCTACACCTTC. As protein: CASSRGYGYTF.